The source of this T cell receptor (beta chain) is a study of blood T cell repertoires in COVID-19 (dated by TCRdb to about 2020). The study in broad terms: Samples covering the acute and convalescent phases of COVID-19 were provided by collaborators in the United States, Italy and Spain. The samples were drawn from the first 160 participants of the ongoing ImmuneRACE study and from over 950 subjects provided by 6 global collaborators. The repertoires were released in a freely available public database meant as a resource for research on the immune response to SARS-CoV-2. Deeply sampled blood TCRbeta repertoires from subjects exposed to, actively infected with, or recovered from COVID-19 were included in the dataset. Where available, HLA class I and class II types were obtained from metadata supplied by the sample provider rather than from assay-based typing. The material from the prospective study consisted of cDNA or gDNA derived from T cells, B-cell-depleted T cells, or PBMCs. The sample metadata nearly always contained a de-identified subject ID, COVID-19 status, age in years and sex. Study-level results and caveats: How much clinical and demographic metadata was included differed by source and by participant, and the metadata was provided uncurated.

Ends trimmed: V by 7 bases, J by 2 bases; bases unmatched to a gene: 15. Per the germline V gene (reference sequence), SEHNR is the CDR1 and FQNEAQ is the CDR2. From its cysteine to its phenylalanine, the CDR3 spans 17 amino acids. Only the CDR3 portion is preserved as DNA: 51 bases, with reading frame beginning at the first base. TCRbeta CDR3 regions were amplified from genomic DNA using the immunoSEQ Assay, a bias-controlled multiplex PCR. Under the source paper's analysis protocol: Nucleated cell counts per sample were estimated from amplification of reference gene primers within the assay. Sequence reads were collapsed and filtered to measure the absolute abundance of every unique TCRbeta CDR3 rearrangement. For each sample, productive Simpson clonality was calculated as the square root of Simpson's diversity index across productive rearrangements. TCRdb took this table from immuneACCESS and kept in-frame rearrangements with V and J called. Such tables lack part of the clones; where checked against another copy, unresolved V genes explain under half of the gap, and the rest is unexplained. For V, J and clone size, that table is used; D and trimming come from the DNA. This sample comprises fewer than 200,000 clones, more than 75% of them detected only once. Around 8.1% of the sample rests with the top ten.

Collaborating institutions collected whole blood in K2EDTA tubes following their own protocols. For TCRbeta analysis, collaborator samples were shipped as frozen whole blood, as isolated PBMCs, or as DNA extracted from either sample type. Regarding this clone: What this receptor recognizes is not known. Nothing much larger sits one base from this clone, and base qualities are not available.

Recombination connected TRBV7-9 to TRBJ2-3, with 7 central nucleotides matching TRBD2. This TCR derives from a woman in her forties or fifties with active or convalescent COVID-19. The material sequenced was peripheral blood. The sequenced DNA: TGTGCCAGCACCACCCGGGCTGGAGCGGGGCCCACAGATACGCAGTATTTT. This sequence encodes CASTTRAGAGPTDTQYF.